This TCR beta chain came from a study of CD8 T cells in ankylosing spondylitis. General study points: A TCR beta motif of 7 to 9 highly homologous variants seemed to mark ankylosing spondylitis blood.

The junction had 16 bases not matched to a gene; V was cut back by 8 bases and J by 0 bases. The CDR3 spans 18 residues. There are a few counts of this clonotype. The antigen is unknown. 5'-RACE, quantitative and with molecular barcodes, yielded the TCR beta libraries. TCRdb reprocessed the 5' RACE reads via MiXCR and lists one record per CDR3 protein. This table holds almost 250,000 distinct CDR3 sequences, roughly a third found once. This TCR derives from a male donor with ankylosing spondylitis or in good health (not recorded which). Source material: blood, either unsorted or a sorted T cell fraction (not recorded which). This chain joins TRBV12-3 or TRBV12-4 and TRBJ2-3; 8 nucleotides match TRBD2. The DNA of the CDR3 is TGTGCCAGCCTACCCTGGGGGCGGGGGGCACCTAGCACAGATACGCAGTATTTT. Translation gives CASLPWGRGAPSTDTQYF.